This entry lists 9 T cell receptor beta chains sequenced from one sample in a study of blood T cells in healthy people across ages. For the second PCR, which ran for roughly 7 to 11 cycles, a sample-barcoded 5' primer and a J-beta primer mix were used. MiXCR, run by TCRdb on the 5' RACE reads, gives a single entry per CDR3 protein. The sample holds fewer than 750,000 distinct CDR3 sequences, roughly 48% seen once. Sequencing used blood. These receptor sequences come from a man aged 80 or over in good health.

In this sample, this clonotype turned up once. Given a much more abundant clone one base away, this may be a read error. This chain links TRBV5-6 with TRBJ2-3; 11 bases are a match to TRBD2. There are 15 residues in the CDR3. The V gene end was trimmed by 3 bases and the J gene end by 1 base; junction bases not matched to a gene: 1. CDR1 is SGHDT, CDR2 YYEEEE, per germline. The DNA for the CDR3 is TGTGCCAGCAGCTGGGGACTAGCGGGCACAGATACGCAGTATTTT. Its protein is CASSWGLAGTDTQYF.

V usage is TRBV12-3 or TRBV12-4 and J usage is TRBJ2-7; tentatively, D is TRBD2 (6 bases). V gave up 0 bases and J gave up 2 bases, with 14 bases separating them. The CDR3 is 16 amino acids. CDR3 protein: CASSLALGGETYEQYF. The CDR3 bases are TGTGCCAGCAGTTTAGCGCTTGGCGGGGAGACCTACGAGCAGTACTTC.

The chain employs TRBV7-9 and TRBJ2-3; the D call may be TRBD1 or TRBD2 (6 bases each). Germline CDR1 reads SEHNR; CDR2 reads FQNEAQ (reference sequence). The CDR3 spans 15 residues. The germline V and J ends were trimmed by 4 bases and 0 bases, with 11 bases remaining between them. In DNA, the CDR3 is TGTGCCAGCAGCTCGGGGGCGGGCAGCACAGATACGCAGTATTTT. The encoded protein is CASSSGAGSTDTQYF.

There are many counts of this clonotype. J is TRBJ2-1 and V is TRBV6-6, with 10 bases fitting TRBD2. V lost 0 bases, J lost 8 bases, and 4 bases stayed unmatched. From germline, CDR1 is MNHNY and CDR2 SVGAGI (reference sequence). CDR3 length: 15 residues. For the CDR3, the DNA is TGTGCCAGCAGTTACTCAAGCGGGAGGGCCGATGAGCAGTTCTTC. Its protein product is CASSYSSGRADEQFF.

This clonotype was seen only a few times. The chain recombines TRBV24-1 with TRBJ2-1; D remains ambiguous. The CDR3 spans 15 residues. The germline gives CDR1 KGHDR, CDR2 SFDVKD. Trimming shortened V by 3 bases and J by 8 bases, and 16 bases separated the two germline ends. CDR3 DNA sequence: TGTGCCACCAGTGATCGGGTAGTCCGCGTCGATGAGCAGTTCTTC. Residues: CATSDRVVRVDEQFF.

This clonotype was counted a single time. The chain carries TRBV7-2 and TRBJ1-1; no firm D call. The V end was cut by 7 bases, the J end by 3 bases, with 12 bases between. Germline CDR1 SGHTA, CDR2 FQGNSA. The CDR3 runs 13 residues. In DNA, the CDR3 is TGTGCCAGCACAGTAGGTTTTTACACTGAAGCTTTCTTT. It encodes CASTVGFYTEAFF.

The sample holds one count of this clonotype. CDR3 residues: CASSVGSSGSNEQYF. The CDR3 DNA is TGTGCCAGCAGCGTAGGTTCTAGCGGGAGCAATGAGCAGTACTTC. The chain uses TRBV9 and TRBJ2-5; 10 bases map to TRBD2. CDR3 size: 15 residues. CDR1 is SGDLS, CDR2 YYNGEE, per germline. After removal of 0 bases from V and 11 bases from J, the junction contained 10 bases not matched to a gene.

This clonotype has more than one count but fewer than ten. The rearrangement joins TRBV28 to TRBJ2-5, with D possibly matching TRBD1 (6 bases). The CDR3 is 14 residues long. Deletions cut 7 bases from V and 4 bases from J, with 16 bases between. CDR1 and CDR2 from the germline V gene are MDHEN and SYDVKM. This chain's CDR3 is CASNGQLLAETQYF. The CDR3 DNA is TGTGCCAGCAACGGACAGCTTTTGGCAGAGACCCAGTACTTC.

The DNA of the CDR3 is TGTGCCAGCAGCTTATGGATGGGGACAGGAAGGTACCAAGAGACCCAGTACTTC. It encodes CASSLWMGTGRYQETQYF. The rearrangement joins TRBV7-9 to TRBJ2-5, with 8 nucleotides matching TRBD1. CDR1 SEHNR and CDR2 FQNEAQ come from the germline V gene (reference sequence). After removal of 2 bases from V and 0 bases from J, the junction contained 11 bases not matched to a gene. The CDR3 covers 18 residues.